The sequence of this T cell receptor (beta chain) was determined in a study of radiation and T cells in renal cell carcinoma. The V gene lost 6 bases and the J gene lost 5 bases, with 9 bases spanning the gap. Germline CDR1 SQVTM, CDR2 ANQGSEA. This CDR3 spans 11 amino acids. Measured with immunoSEQ multiplex PCR; TCRdb has only the in-frame clones, and not every one. The table includes around 140,000 clones, around 90% detected once. The time point is: baseline pretreatment blood. As for treatment: 15 Gy SBRT to primary tumor, nephrectomy 4 weeks later. This clonotype was sampled from a woman aged 70 to 79 with renal cell carcinoma. The chain is built from TRBV29-1 and TRBJ2-3, with D perhaps matching TRBD2 (5 bases). The input for sequencing was blood, taken from a patient whose treatment included radiotherapy and nephrectomy. The CDR3, as DNA: TGCAGCGTACCCGCGGGAGATACGCAGTATTTT. Amino acids: CSVPAGDTQYF.